The 22 T cell receptor beta chains in this list originate from one sample, sequenced in a study of cytomegalovirus exposure and HLA in healthy donors. Researchers ran the PCR with 60 Vbeta and 13 Jbeta primers. Sequenced by immunoSEQ multiplex PCR; TCRdb stores in-frame clones only, minus some. This sample has over 150,000 clones, with 80% to 90% found just once. Sequencing was done on a sample of PBMCs. All receptors come from a young woman in good health and CMV-seronegative.

The chain has TRBV4-1 and TRBJ2-5; 7 bases agree with TRBD2. The CDR3 runs to 16 residues. Germline lookup yields CDR1 MGHRA and CDR2 YSYEKL. V lost 1 base and J lost 0; bases outside the gene matches: 5. CDR3 sequence: CASSQGGGGHQETQYF. CDR3 bases: TGCGCCAGCAGCCAAGGGGGGGGTGGACACCAAGAGACCCAGTACTTC.

CDR3 sequence (DNA): TGTGCCAGCAGCTTAACGTTGGAGGCTGAAGCTTTCTTT. Translating gives CASSLTLEAEAFF. The gene calls are TRBV7-7 and TRBJ1-1; the D is unclear. The CDR3 runs 13 residues. The germline V gene has CDR1 SSHAT and CDR2 FNYEAQ (reference sequence). Trimming removed 2 bases at V and 6 bases at J, with 10 bases between.

The rearrangement links TRBV27 to TRBJ1-5; 12 positions agree with TRBD1. Germline V gene data show CDR1 as MNHEY and CDR2 as SMNVEV (reference sequence). The junction had 6 bases not matched to a gene; V was cut back by 1 base and J by 2 bases. The CDR3 sequence is 18 residues long. Here the CDR3 DNA reads TGTGCCAGCAGTTTATGGGGACAGGGGGCTTTGGGCAATCAGCCCCAGCATTTT. As protein: CASSLWGQGALGNQPQHF.

CDR3 sequence (DNA): TGTGCCAGCAGTCCGTCGGAGAGGCTTAGCACAGATACGCAGTATTTT. Protein sequence: CASSPSERLSTDTQYF. The chain employs TRBV28 and TRBJ2-3; no clear D gene. This CDR3 spans 16 amino acids. The V and J ends lost 5 bases and 0 bases respectively, with 15 bases between them. The germline CDR1 and CDR2 sequences are MDHEN and SYDVKM.

The CDR3: CASSETGGTQYF. The CDR3 region has the DNA TGTGCCAGCAGCGAAACAGGGGGTACGCAGTATTTT. The chain links TRBV9 to TRBJ2-3; 8 bases are a match to TRBD1. The junction had 2 bases not matched to a gene; V was cut back by 3 bases and J by 8 bases. The CDR3 contains 12 residues. Germline V gene lookup returns CDR1 SGDLS and CDR2 YYNGEE.

The chain is built from TRBV2 and TRBJ2-2; no clear D. Germline CDR1 SNHLY, CDR2 FYNNEI. This CDR3 contains 14 residues. The V gene lost 5 bases and the J gene lost 4 bases, with 11 bases spanning the gap. The CDR3 spells CASSSELATGELFF. The CDR3 region has the DNA TGTGCCAGCAGTAGCGAGTTGGCCACCGGGGAGCTGTTTTTT. Drawing the rest from reference TRBV2 and TRBJ2-2, the complete variable domain is EPEVTQTPSHQVTQMGQEVILRCVPISNHLYFYWYRQILGQKVEFLVSFYNNEISEKSEIFDDQFSVERPDGSNFTLKIRSTKLEDSAMYFCASSSELATGELFFGEGSRLTVL.

This chain uses TRBV4-1 with TRBJ1-6; 7 nucleotides line up with TRBD1. CDR1 MGHRA and CDR2 YSYEKL come from the germline V gene. The CDR3 has 14 residues. V was pared by 1 base and J by 11 bases, with 5 bases of the junction left unmatched. As DNA, the CDR3 is TGCGCCAGCAGCCAAGCTGTAACAGGGGCACCCCTCCACTTT. It is translated as CASSQAVTGAPLHF.

The J gene is TRBJ2-1, the V gene TRBV9, with 7 bases identical to TRBD2. V lost 3 bases and J lost 10; bases outside the gene matches: 7. CDR1 is SGDLS and CDR2 is YYNGEE in the germline V gene. This CDR3 has 13 residues. CDR3 residues: CASSATNSGEQFF. CDR3 coding DNA: TGTGCCAGCAGCGCAACGAATAGCGGGGAGCAGTTCTTC.

The chain recombines TRBV5-1 with TRBJ2-3; possibly TRBD1 for D (5 bases). Germline CDR1 SGHRS, CDR2 YFSETQ. The V end was cut by 0 bases, the J end by 5 bases, with 10 bases between. This CDR3 is built from 14 residues. The CDR3 bases are TGCGCCAGCAGCTTGGTTTCAGGGATAGATACGCAGTATTTT. Protein sequence: CASSLVSGIDTQYF.

V is TRBV28 and J is TRBJ1-5; D remains unclear. Per germline, CDR1 MDHEN and CDR2 SYDVKM. V dropped 11 bases and J dropped 5 bases, with 13 bases sitting between them. The length of the CDR3 is 12 residues. CDR3 in DNA: TGTGCCTCCCGGGGTACTTATCAGCCCCAGCATTTT. Translating it yields CASRGTYQPQHF.

The chain uses TRBV18 and TRBJ1-2; 7 positions match TRBD1. Losses at the gene ends were 3 bases for V and 13 bases for J; bases not matched to a gene: 11. The V gene's germline CDR1 is KGHSH and CDR2 LQKENI. This CDR3 region has 13 residues. The CDR3 bases are TGTGCCAGCTCACCCCAGGACAGGAGAGGTGGCACCTTC. Its protein product is CASSPQDRRGGTF. The full variable domain, completed using reference TRBV18 and TRBJ1-2, is NAGVMQNPRHLVRRRGQEARLRCSPMKGHSHVYWYRQLPEEGLKFMVYLQKENIIDESGMPKERFSAEFPKEGPSILRIQQVVRGDSAAYFCASSPQDRRGGTFGSGTRLTVV.

The chain uses TRBV6-5 and TRBJ2-3; tentative D call: TRBD2 (5 bases). The V gene's germline CDR1 is MNHEY and CDR2 SVGAGI. The CDR3 extends over 15 amino acids. The V gene lost 6 bases and the J gene lost 2 bases, with 15 bases spanning the gap. The CDR3 bases are TGTGCCAGCAGCCCCGGGGTTTCCCCCACAGATACGCAGTATTTT. Translating gives CASSPGVSPTDTQYF.

This chain uses TRBV19 with TRBJ2-7; 11 nucleotides agree with TRBD1. The V gene end was trimmed by 4 bases and the J gene end by 5 bases; junction bases not matched to a gene: 10. Germline V gene lookup returns CDR1 LNHDA and CDR2 SQIVND (reference sequence). This CDR3 has 16 amino acids. CDR3 region: CASSTQHRTGGNEQYF. The CDR3 DNA sequence: TGTGCCAGTAGTACACAACATCGGACAGGGGGCAACGAGCAGTACTTC.

The genes are TRBV7-6 and TRBJ2-7; TRBD1 matches at 7 bases. The junction had 9 bases not matched to a gene; V was cut back by 6 bases and J by 1 base. Germline V gene lookup returns CDR1 SGHVS and CDR2 FNYEAQ. The CDR3 consists of 15 residues. The CDR3 is CASRAGTAPSYEQYF. The CDR3 bases are TGTGCCAGCAGGGCCGGGACAGCACCTTCCTACGAGCAGTACTTC. The full variable domain, completed using reference TRBV7-6 and TRBJ2-7, is GAGVSQSPRYKVTKRGQDVALRCDPISGHVSLYWYRQALGQGPEFLTYFNYEAQQDKSGLPNDRFSAERPEGSISTLTIQRTEQRDSAMYRCASRAGTAPSYEQYFGPGTRLTVT.

The rearrangement links TRBV2 to TRBJ1-2; TRBD1 matches at 9 bases. The CDR3 totals 16 residues. V lost 5 bases and J lost 7; bases outside the gene matches: 14. CDR1 is SNHLY and CDR2 is FYNNEI in the germline V gene. CDR3 in amino acids: CASSPSGDRVVRGYTF. The CDR3 nucleotides read TGTGCCAGCAGTCCTAGTGGGGACAGGGTCGTCCGTGGCTACACCTTC.

This clone was seen a single time. Other DNA sequences in the sample encode the same CDR3. The chain employs TRBV28 and TRBJ2-7; 9 bases are shared with TRBD2. CDR1 and CDR2 from the germline V gene are MDHEN and SYDVKM. V was pared by 4 bases and J by 4 bases, with 8 bases of the junction left unmatched. The CDR3 is 15 residues long. The CDR3, as DNA: TGTGCCAGCAGTTCCGTGGCGGGAGGGACTTACGAGCAGTACTTC. Residues: CASSSVAGGTYEQYF.

The CDR3 nucleotides read TGTGCCAGCAGCTGGGACTTAAAGGAGCAGTACTTC. It yields the protein CASSWDLKEQYF. V and J are TRBV5-4 and TRBJ2-7; maybe TRBD2 (6 bases). Germline V lookup: CDR1 SGHNT, CDR2 YYREEE (reference sequence). V was cut by 3 bases and J by 7 bases, with 11 bases left in between. This CDR3 is built from 12 residues. Variable domain in full (rest from reference TRBV5-4 and TRBJ2-7): ETGVTQSPTHLIKTRGQQVTLRCSSQSGHNTVSWYQQALGQGPQFIFQYYREEENGRGNFPPRFSGLQFPNYSSELNVNALELDDSALYLCASSWDLKEQYFGPGTRLTVT.

The rearrangement joins TRBV28 to TRBJ2-2; perhaps TRBD1 as D (6 bases). V was pared by 6 bases and J by 4 bases, with 12 bases between. The germline gives CDR1 MDHEN, CDR2 SYDVKM. The CDR3 extends over 14 amino acids. CDR3 in amino acids: CASREGDFTGELFF. The CDR3 DNA sequence: TGTGCCAGCAGAGAGGGGGATTTCACCGGGGAGCTGTTTTTT.

This chain uses TRBV6-5 with TRBJ1-4; D is unresolved. This CDR3 spans 15 amino acids. The ends were cut back, 0 bases at V and 2 bases at J, with 7 bases in the middle. Germline V gene sequence: CDR1 MNHEY, CDR2 SVGAGI. Here the CDR3 reads CASSYSSVTNEKLFF. The CDR3 region has the DNA TGTGCCAGCAGTTACTCGTCAGTGACTAATGAAAAACTGTTTTTT.

V usage is TRBV6-1 and J usage is TRBJ1-5, with D uncertain. The CDR3 is made up of 14 amino acids. Trimming stripped 6 bases from V and 7 bases from J, with 16 bases between. The germline gives CDR1 MNHNS, CDR2 SASEGT. The CDR3 loop is CASRRDIAGQPQHF. DNA of the CDR3: TGTGCCAGCAGAAGAGACATTGCAGGACAGCCCCAGCATTTT.

The rearrangement uses TRBV5-5 and TRBJ2-5; 11 nucleotides line up with TRBD2. The V and J ends lost 0 bases and 6 bases, in that order; junction bases with no gene match: 7. CDR1 is SGHKS and CDR2 is YYEKEE in the germline V gene (reference sequence). The CDR3 has 16 residues. The CDR3 DNA sequence: TGTGCCAGCAGCTTGGATTTAGCGGGGGGGCAGAAGACCCAGTACTTC. Encoded protein: CASSLDLAGGQKTQYF.

The rearrangement joins TRBV19 to TRBJ2-1; D is uncertain. The CDR3 runs 15 residues. Germline CDR1 LNHDA, CDR2 SQIVND (reference sequence). V dropped 4 bases and J dropped 0 bases, with 10 bases sitting between them. The CDR3 is CASSSSESSYNEQFF. The CDR3 nucleotides read TGTGCCAGTAGTAGCAGCGAGAGCTCCTACAATGAGCAGTTCTTC.